The 17 T cell receptor beta chains below all came from one sample that was sequenced in a study of blood T cell repertoires in COVID-19. The data were produced by immunoSEQ multiplex PCR, yet TCRdb's version contains in-frame clones alone and is incomplete. The sample holds about 370,000 clones, around 89% seen once. The sample taken for sequencing was peripheral blood. The receptors come from a woman aged 25 to 45 with COVID-19, enrolled during active disease.

The genes are TRBV3-1 (or the pseudogene TRBV3-2) and TRBJ2-2, with TRBD1 identical over 7 bases. Germline V gives CDR1 LGHDT, CDR2 YNNKEL (reference sequence). There are 16 residues in the CDR3. V was pared by 4 bases and J by 1 base, with 6 bases of the junction left unmatched. CDR3 residues: CASSPDRAENTGELFF. The CDR3, as DNA: TGTGCCAGCAGCCCCGACAGGGCCGAGAACACCGGGGAGCTGTTTTTT.

This clone was seen more than once but under ten times. The CDR3 reads CASSSLAGETGELFF. The DNA of the CDR3 is TGCGCCAGCAGCTCTTTAGCGGGAGAAACCGGGGAGCTGTTTTTT. This sequence joins TRBV5-1 and TRBJ2-2, with TRBD2 identical over 9 bases. The CDR3 sequence is 15 residues long. Trimming removed 3 bases from V and 5 bases from J; junction bases left unmatched: 5. Germline-derived CDR1 and CDR2 are SGHRS and YFSETQ.

The chain has TRBV28 and TRBJ1-2; possibly TRBD1 for D (5 bases). The germline V gene has CDR1 MDHEN and CDR2 SYDVKM. V was clipped by 11 bases and J by 2 bases, with 15 bases between them. This CDR3 has 13 amino acids. The CDR3 here is CAVGGIANYGYTF. The CDR3 bases are TGTGCCGTGGGGGGAATAGCAAACTATGGCTACACCTTC.

This chain connects TRBV14 to TRBJ1-4; D possibly corresponds to TRBD1 (5 bases). From germline, CDR1 is SGHDN and CDR2 FVKESK. Between the trimmed V and J ends, which lost 0 bases and 5 bases, there was a span of 13 bases. This CDR3 contains 16 residues. CDR3 DNA sequence: TGTGCCAGCAGCCAAGATTTTCTCCGGGGGAATGAAAAACTGTTTTTT. Amino acid sequence: CASSQDFLRGNEKLFF.

Comments on this clone: Other DNA sequences within the sample encode an identical CDR3. CDR3 residues: CASSLQGATEAFF. The CDR3 DNA reads TGTGCCAGCAGTTTACAGGGGGCGACTGAAGCTTTCTTT. The genes are TRBV12-3 or TRBV12-4 and TRBJ1-1; 8 positions agree with TRBD1. There are 13 residues in the CDR3. V lost 2 bases and J lost 5; bases outside the gene matches: 1.

This clone was observed once. The V call is TRBV28, the J call TRBJ1-1; 7 nucleotides align to TRBD1. V lost 2 bases to trimming and J lost 4 bases; unmatched junction nucleotides: 16. Germline-derived CDR1 and CDR2 are MDHEN and SYDVKM. The length of the CDR3 is 18 residues. The CDR3 DNA is TGTGCCAGCAGTTTAGGTAGGGGACAGTATTTGGGGAGCACTGAAGCTTTCTTT. It specifies CASSLGRGQYLGSTEAFF.

This clone was seen a few times. The J gene is TRBJ1-3, the V gene TRBV2, with D possibly being TRBD1 (5 bases). Germline-derived CDR1 and CDR2 are SNHLY and FYNNEI. V was cut by 6 bases and J by 0 bases, with 12 bases left in between. The CDR3 is made up of 15 amino acids. The CDR3 DNA reads TGTGCCAGCAGCTCAGGGTTTTACTCTGGAAACACCATATATTTT. Amino acids: CASSSGFYSGNTIYF.

The genes are TRBV5-1 and TRBJ2-2; weak D call: TRBD1 (6 bases). The CDR3 spans 18 residues. CDR1 and CDR2 (germline): SGHRS, YFSETQ. V was pared by 5 bases and J by 4 bases, with 24 bases between. CDR3 coding DNA: TGCGCCAGCAGTCAACCTTTGGTACAGGGAAGGTTCACCGGGGAGCTGTTTTTT. It codes for CASSQPLVQGRFTGELFF.

V usage is TRBV11-3 and J usage is TRBJ2-4, with D maybe TRBD1 (7 bases). CDR1 and CDR2 (germline): SGHNT, YENEEA. The V end lost 5 bases, the J end lost 0 bases, and 17 bases lay between the germline ends. The CDR3 has 17 residues. CDR3: CASSARRDSLAKNIQYF. The DNA for the CDR3 is TGTGCCAGCAGCGCAAGGAGGGACAGCTTAGCCAAAAACATTCAGTACTTC.

This clone was counted a single time. The chain has TRBV7-8 and TRBJ2-5; unclear D gene. This CDR3 is 13 amino acids long. V lost 5 bases to trimming and J lost 3 bases, with 10 bases between them. CDR1 is SGHVS and CDR2 is FQNEAQ in the germline V gene. The DNA for the CDR3 is TGTGCCAGCAGCCGAGCGAGAGAAGAGACCCAGTACTTC. As protein: CASSRAREETQYF.

The chain has TRBV5-1 and TRBJ2-3, with D unclear. Per germline, CDR1 SGHRS and CDR2 YFSETQ. V shed 5 bases and J shed 3 bases, with 16 bases lying between them. The CDR3 covers 15 residues. The CDR3 sequence: CASRSFPTETDTQYF. The CDR3 DNA sequence: TGCGCCAGCAGATCATTCCCGACGGAGACAGATACGCAGTATTTT.

For the CDR3, the DNA is TGTGCCTGGAGTACGGGACAGGGAGGCACTGAAGCTTTCTTT. It is translated as CAWSTGQGGTEAFF. This rearrangement joins TRBV30 to TRBJ1-1, with TRBD1 matching over 9 bases. This CDR3 spans 14 amino acids. V was pared by 2 bases and J by 4 bases, with 5 bases of the junction left unmatched. Germline V gives CDR1 GTSNPN, CDR2 SVGIG (reference sequence).

The gene calls are TRBV7-9 and TRBJ1-2; 8 bases agree with TRBD1. After removal of 4 bases from V and 4 bases from J, the junction contained 5 bases not matched to a gene. The CDR3 consists of 14 residues. Germline V CDR1 and CDR2: SEHNR, FQNEAQ (reference sequence). The CDR3 loop is CASSSGQGVYGYTF. CDR3 DNA: TGTGCCAGCAGCTCCGGACAGGGCGTCTATGGCTACACCTTC.

The V and J genes are TRBV7-2 and TRBJ1-2; 8 nucleotides align to TRBD1. With 5 bases clipped from V and 4 bases from J, the junction kept 9 bases outside the gene matches. Per germline, CDR1 SGHTA and CDR2 FQGNSA. CDR3 size: 15 residues. CDR3 in DNA: TGTGCCAGCAGCCCCGACAGGGGAGTAGCCTATGGCTACACCTTC. This sequence encodes CASSPDRGVAYGYTF.

The chain is built from TRBV29-1 and TRBJ2-3; 13 bases are shared with TRBD2. The V segment lost 5 bases and the J segment 4 bases; nucleotides outside the gene matches: 12. This CDR3 contains 17 residues. Germline V CDR1 and CDR2: SQVTM, ANQGSEA. The CDR3 DNA reads TGCAGCGTTCCGGGACTAGCGGGGCTCGGGAGGGCAGATACGCAGTATTTT. Residues: CSVPGLAGLGRADTQYF.

This chain links TRBV23-1 with TRBJ2-1, with 10 nucleotides matching TRBD2. TRBV23-1 is classed as an ORF, of uncertain function. Trimming cost V 4 bases and J 5 bases; bases outside gene matches: 8. The CDR3 length is 16 residues. CDR3 residues: CASSPQSGTSDNEQFF. The CDR3 nucleotides read TGCGCCAGCAGTCCTCAATCCGGGACTAGCGACAATGAGCAGTTCTTC.

The chain has TRBV5-1 and TRBJ1-2, with 10 bases that match TRBD1. The trim removed 0 bases at V and 4 bases at J, leaving 3 bases unmatched. The V gene's germline CDR1 is SGHRS and CDR2 YFSETQ. CDR3 size: 15 residues. The CDR3: CASSLGTGGGYGYTF. The CDR3 nucleotides read TGCGCCAGCAGCTTGGGGACAGGGGGTGGCTATGGCTACACCTTC.